What follows describes a single T cell receptor beta chain. Its target antigen remains unknown. No base qualities exist here, and no much larger clone lies one base off it. The data originate from a study of blood T cell repertoires in COVID-19 (dated by TCRdb to 2019 to 2021). A note on the overall study: Samples from collaborators originated in the United States, Italy and Spain and spanned both the acute and convalescent phases of COVID-19. The repertoires were made available in a free public database intended to serve as a resource for research on the immune response to SARS-CoV-2. A de-identified subject ID, COVID-19 status, age in years and sex were almost always included in the sample metadata. The samples were drawn from two sources: the first 160 participants of the ongoing ImmuneRACE study, and 950 to 1,500 subjects contributed by 6 global collaborators. Where available, HLA class I and class II types were obtained from metadata supplied by the sample provider rather than from assay-based typing. The prospective study material was composed of cDNA or gDNA derived from T cells, B-cell-depleted T cells, or PBMCs. Subjects who had been exposed to COVID-19, were actively infected with it, or had recovered from it provided the deeply sampled blood TCRbeta repertoires that made up the dataset.

Between the V and J ends, shortened by 5 bases and 6 bases respectively, the junction contains 18 bases. CDR1 and CDR2 are read off the germline V gene (reference sequence) as SEHNR and FQNEAQ. From the cysteine through the phenylalanine, the CDR3 covers 15 amino acids. The entry retains the CDR3 DNA only, 45 bases that are in frame from base 1. Collaborating institutions collected whole blood in K2EDTA tubes following their own protocols. For TCRbeta analysis, collaborator samples were shipped as frozen whole blood, as isolated PBMCs, or as DNA extracted from either sample type. Study-wide conclusions, independent of this receptor: The amount of clinical and demographic metadata varied by source and participant and was provided uncurated.

TCRbeta CDR3 regions were amplified from genomic DNA using the immunoSEQ Assay, a bias-controlled multiplex PCR. As for the original processing: Nucleated cell counts per sample were estimated from amplification of reference gene primers within the assay. To quantify the absolute abundance of each unique TCRbeta CDR3 rearrangement, sequence reads were collapsed and filtered. Productive Simpson clonality was computed per sample as the square root of Simpson's diversity index over productive rearrangements. This immuneACCESS table, as held by TCRdb, lists in-frame sequences with V and J called but not all clones. Of the missing ones, under half trace to an unresolved V gene in checked studies; the others have no known cause. V, J and clone size are taken as reported in that table, and D and trimming were inferred from the DNA itself. Recorded for this sample are approximately 100,000 clones; roughly 69% of them occurred a single time. The ten top clones hold approximately 5.9% of the sample.

This sequence was found in a man aged 80 or over with acute or convalescent COVID-19. Sequenced: peripheral blood. The chain was built from TRBV7-9 and TRBJ2-3; a tentative D match to TRBD1 spans 6 bases. The CDR3 amino acid sequence is: CASSATGSSADTQYF. Read as DNA, the sequence is TGTGCCAGCAGCGCCACAGGGTCCTCGGCTGATACGCAGTATTTT.